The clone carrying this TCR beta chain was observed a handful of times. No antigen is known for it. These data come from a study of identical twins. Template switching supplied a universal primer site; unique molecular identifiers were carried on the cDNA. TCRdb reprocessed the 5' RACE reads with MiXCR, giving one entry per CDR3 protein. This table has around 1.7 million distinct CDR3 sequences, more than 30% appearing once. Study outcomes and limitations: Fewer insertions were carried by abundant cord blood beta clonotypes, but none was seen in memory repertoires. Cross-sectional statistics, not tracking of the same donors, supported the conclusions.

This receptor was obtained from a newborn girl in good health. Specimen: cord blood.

CDR3 sequence: CASSQVPQPNYGYTF. CDR3 sequence (DNA): TGCGCCAGCAGCCAAGTTCCGCAGCCTAACTATGGCTACACCTTC. V gene TRBV4-1 combines with J gene TRBJ1-2; D unclear. V lost 1 base to trimming and J lost 0 bases, with 9 bases between them. The CDR3 runs to 15 residues. Germline V lookup: CDR1 MGHRA, CDR2 YSYEKL.